The clone carrying this T cell receptor (beta chain) showed up just once. The target antigen is unknown. The data stem from a study of T cells in localized non-small cell lung cancer. The study, taken as a whole, reports: A single tumor region was sequenced, leaving heterogeneity possible.

V gave up 7 bases and J gave up 7 bases, with 11 bases separating them. Germline V gives CDR1 MNHEY, CDR2 SVGAGI. The CDR3 length is 12 residues. Measured with immunoSEQ multiplex PCR; TCRdb has only the in-frame clones, and not every one. The sample contains 55,000 to 65,000 clones, 80% to 95% of which appear only once. The source is a man aged 40 to 70 with stage I lung adenocarcinoma. Source: peripheral blood, taken before any cancer treatment. This chain links TRBV6-5 with TRBJ2-1; no clear D. In nucleotides, the CDR3 is TGTGCCAGCACCCCGGACCTAAATGAGCAGTTCTTC. It translates to CASTPDLNEQFF.